This T cell receptor (beta chain) was retrieved from a study of Graves' ophthalmopathy and Graves' hyperthyroidism. Comment on this clonotype: A read error may account for a junction end that differs from germline.

The CDR3 extends over 13 amino acids. CDR1 is MNHEY, CDR2 SMNVEV, per germline (reference sequence). Amplification from RNA transcripts yielded the TCR beta CDR3 regions. First-round RT-PCR employed HTBI primers, with a second-round multiplex PCR after it. MiXCR, applied by TCRdb to the multiplex PCR reads, yields one record per CDR3 protein. The sample has 450,000 to 600,000 distinct CDR3 sequences; 35% to 45% are singletons. The V gene is TRBV27, the J gene TRBJ2-7, with TRBD2 as a possible D gene (6 bases). This receptor was obtained from an adult man with Graves' hyperthyroidism. What was sequenced was peripheral blood or thyroid tissue (not recorded which). The CDR3 DNA follows: TGTGCCAGCAGTTTATCCCCCTCGGGGGAGCAGTGCTTC. It encodes CASSLSPSGEQCF.